This passage covers 22 T cell receptor beta chains from one sample sequenced in a study of blood T cell repertoires in COVID-19. Using immunoSEQ multiplex PCR, the repertoire was profiled, and TCRdb retains in-frame clones only, with some absent. The sample yields about 86,000 clones, roughly four fifths seen once. Sequenced sample: peripheral blood. These receptors originate from a woman older than 75 with acute or convalescent COVID-19.

This rearrangement joins TRBV5-6 to TRBJ1-2; a weak D match, TRBD1 (5 bases). The V gene lost 3 bases and the J gene lost 7 bases, with 16 bases spanning the gap. The germline CDR1 and CDR2 sequences are SGHDT and YYEEEE. CDR3 size: 14 residues. The DNA for the CDR3 is TGTGCCAGCAGCTCTCGACAGCCTAAGAGTGGCTACACCTTC. It translates to CASSSRQPKSGYTF. The full variable domain, completed using reference TRBV5-6 and TRBJ1-2, is DAGVTQSPTHLIKTRGQQVTLRCSPKSGHDTVSWYQQALGQGPQFIFQYYEEEERQRGNFPDRFSGHQFPNYSSELNVNALLLGDSALYLCASSSRQPKSGYTFGSGTRLTVV.

This clone has more than one count but fewer than ten. The CDR3 loop reads CASKLGRRHEKLFF. CDR3 sequence (DNA): TGTGCCAGCAAGTTAGGTAGGCGGCATGAAAAACTGTTTTTT. V is TRBV6-5 and J is TRBJ1-4, with D uncertain. V lost 7 bases and J 6 bases, leaving 15 bases between the germline ends. This CDR3 contains 14 residues. Germline-derived CDR1 and CDR2 are MNHEY and SVGAGI.

CDR3 DNA sequence: TGTGCCAGCAGCCAGAAAGGTGCGGGGATAACAGATACGCAGTATTTT. This encodes CASSQKGAGITDTQYF. The chain is built from TRBV3-1 (or the pseudogene TRBV3-2) and TRBJ2-3; D possibly corresponds to TRBD2 (6 bases). V gave up 3 bases and J gave up 3 bases, with 16 bases separating them. In germline, CDR1 is LGHDT, CDR2 YNNKEL (reference sequence). This CDR3 contains 16 residues.

This clone appeared once. CDR3 protein: CASSLGQYNEQFF. The DNA of the CDR3 is TGTGCCAGCAGCTTAGGACAGTACAATGAGCAGTTCTTC. V gene TRBV7-9 combines with J gene TRBJ2-1; D possibly corresponds to TRBD1 (5 bases). Trimming took 1 base from V and 4 from J, leaving 5 bases between them. Germline-derived CDR1 and CDR2 are SEHNR and FQNEAQ (reference sequence). The CDR3 extends over 13 amino acids.

The V and J genes are TRBV6-4 and TRBJ1-1, with D tentatively TRBD1 (5 bases). The V end lost 6 bases, the J end lost 4 bases, and 12 bases lay between the germline ends. The germline gives CDR1 MRHNA, CDR2 SNTAGT. The CDR3 extends over 13 amino acids. This CDR3 reads CASSSQQGTEAFF. CDR3 DNA sequence: TGTGCCAGCAGCTCCCAGCAGGGCACTGAAGCTTTCTTT.

CDR3: CASAGGGRADTQYF. In nucleotides, the CDR3 is TGCGCCAGTGCCGGGGGAGGGCGGGCAGATACGCAGTATTTT. The gene calls are TRBV5-1 and TRBJ2-3; the match to TRBD2 covers 7 bases. CDR1 is SGHRS, CDR2 YFSETQ, per germline. J was trimmed by 4 bases and V by 8 bases; bases with no gene match: 10. This CDR3 comprises 14 residues.

The V gene is TRBV7-9, the J gene TRBJ2-2; 7 positions agree with TRBD1. This CDR3 is 13 amino acids long. Germline loops: CDR1 SEHNR, CDR2 FQNEAQ (reference sequence). The chain's CDR3 is CAGQAVNTGELFF. CDR3 nucleotides: TGTGCAGGACAGGCGGTGAACACCGGGGAGCTGTTTTTT.

This clone has just a few counts. The chain recombines TRBV27 with TRBJ1-5; 9 bases fit TRBD1. Germline CDR1 MNHEY, CDR2 SMNVEV (reference sequence). V lost 3 bases to trimming and J lost 7 bases; unmatched junction nucleotides: 7. The CDR3 is 15 residues long. CDR3 sequence (DNA): TGTGCCAGCAGTTTGACAGGGGGAGGCTTCCAGCCCCAGCATTTT. Translating gives CASSLTGGGFQPQHF.

This clone was detected only a few times. This sequence joins TRBV3-1 (or the pseudogene TRBV3-2) and TRBJ2-2; 8 positions match TRBD2. The junction had 3 bases not matched to a gene; V was cut back by 4 bases and J by 5 bases. Germline V CDR1 and CDR2: LGHDT, YNNKEL (reference sequence). The CDR3 spans 14 residues. CDR3 sequence reads: CASSPIAGTGELFF. Written as DNA, the CDR3 is TGTGCCAGCAGCCCCATAGCGGGGACCGGGGAGCTGTTTTTT.

The rearrangement joins TRBV5-6 to TRBJ2-7; D possibly corresponds to TRBD2 (6 bases). The CDR3 is 14 residues long. Germline values: CDR1 SGHDT, CDR2 YYEEEE. V shed 3 bases and J shed 3 bases, with 13 bases lying between them. In DNA form, the CDR3 reads TGTGCCAGCAGCTCACCCCTGGGAGGCTACGAGCAGTACTTC. Translating gives CASSSPLGGYEQYF.

This rearrangement joins TRBV28 to TRBJ1-2, with TRBD1 identical over 7 bases. This CDR3 has 15 amino acids. V shed 5 bases and J 1 base; nucleotides not matched to a gene: 7. Germline CDR1 is MDHEN and CDR2 is SYDVKM. The CDR3 here is CASSPGDRINYGYTF. Here the CDR3 DNA reads TGTGCCAGCAGTCCGGGGGACAGAATTAACTATGGCTACACCTTC.

V is TRBV5-6 and J is TRBJ1-2; TRBD1 agrees at 7 bases. The V gene's germline CDR1 is SGHDT and CDR2 YYEEEE. The J segment lost 13 bases and the V segment lost 0 bases, leaving 12 bases of the junction unmatched. The CDR3 extends over 14 amino acids. CDR3 sequence reads: CASSLALGQTESTF. Here the CDR3 DNA reads TGTGCCAGCAGCTTGGCCCTGGGACAGACGGAATCCACCTTC.

The J gene is TRBJ1-2, the V gene TRBV21-1. TRBV21-1 is termed a pseudogene. This CDR3 contains 15 residues. Here the CDR3 DNA reads TGTGCCAGCAGCAAAGAGGAAACCGGGTACTATGGCTACACCTTC. Amino acids: CASSKEETGYYGYTF.

This clone was observed a handful of times. The chain carries TRBV5-4 and TRBJ1-1, with 9 positions matching TRBD1. Trimming at V came to 4 bases and at J to 2 bases, leaving 15 bases not matched to a gene. The germline V gene encodes CDR1 SGHNT and CDR2 YYREEE (reference sequence). This CDR3 region has 18 residues. The CDR3: CASSPTLPGQGTNTEAFF. CDR3 coding DNA: TGTGCCAGCAGCCCGACCCTTCCGGGACAGGGTACTAACACTGAAGCTTTCTTT.

CDR3 coding DNA: TGTGCCAGCAAGTCCTACCGGGGGACCCCCTACAATGAGCAGTTCTTC. Translating it yields CASKSYRGTPYNEQFF. This chain connects TRBV28 to TRBJ2-1, with D possibly being TRBD2 (6 bases). The length of the CDR3 is 16 residues. V lost 7 bases to trimming and J lost 2 bases, with 18 bases between them. Germline lookup yields CDR1 MDHEN and CDR2 SYDVKM.

The chain joins TRBV10-2 to TRBJ1-2, with D uncertain. This CDR3 contains 13 residues. The V and J ends lost 2 bases and 4 bases respectively, with 8 bases between them. CDR1 and CDR2 (germline): WSHSY, SAAADI. CDR3 sequence: CASSETASYGYTF. The DNA of the CDR3 is TGCGCCAGCAGTGAGACAGCCTCCTATGGCTACACCTTC.

V gene TRBV7-6 combines with J gene TRBJ2-1; 11 nucleotides match TRBD2. Germline lookup yields CDR1 SGHVS and CDR2 FNYEAQ. The V and J ends lost 4 bases and 9 bases, in that order; junction bases with no gene match: 8. CDR3 length: 15 amino acids. CDR3 DNA sequence: TGTGCCAGCAGCTCCAATAGCGGGAGGGCTGGTGAGCAGTTCTTC. Its translation is CASSSNSGRAGEQFF.

This clone has more than one count but fewer than ten. The J gene is TRBJ2-1, the V gene TRBV3-1 (or the pseudogene TRBV3-2); D possibly corresponds to TRBD2 (6 bases). Looked up from germline, CDR1 is LGHDT and CDR2 is YNNKEL (reference sequence). The CDR3 runs to 15 residues. Trimming cost V 4 bases and J 4 bases, with 14 bases left between them. CDR3 nucleotide sequence: TGTGCCAGCAGCCCGGGGAGTAGCGGATACAATGAGCAGTTCTTC. Amino acids: CASSPGSSGYNEQFF.

This rearrangement joins TRBV5-1 to TRBJ2-3, with D uncertain. The CDR3 length is 16 residues. Germline CDR1 reads SGHRS; CDR2 reads YFSETQ. Trimming removed 4 bases at V and 2 bases at J, with 17 bases between. CDR3 in DNA: TGCGCCAGCAGCCGCCCGACTTTCCAATCCACAGATACGCAGTATTTT. Its protein is CASSRPTFQSTDTQYF.

The chain uses TRBV5-4 and TRBJ2-7, with TRBD2 matching 13 bases. Germline-derived CDR1 and CDR2 are SGHNT and YYREEE (reference sequence). The CDR3 extends over 15 amino acids. The trim removed 3 bases at V and 5 bases at J, leaving 5 bases unmatched. The CDR3 region has the DNA TGTGCCAGCAGCTCAACTAGCGGGAGGGAGAACGAGCAGTACTTC. The encoded protein is CASSSTSGRENEQYF.

This clone was found a few times. This chain connects TRBV23-1 to TRBJ1-3; 8 nucleotides match TRBD1. TRBV23-1 is an open reading frame, and its role is uncertain. The length of the CDR3 is 16 residues. V gave up 0 bases and J gave up 2 bases; unmatched junction bases: 3. CDR3 sequence (DNA): TGCGCCAGCAGTCAATCGCAGGGGGCCCCTGGAAACACCATATATTTT. Amino acid sequence: CASSQSQGAPGNTIYF.

The chain uses TRBV24-1 and TRBJ1-1, with 7 bases identical to TRBD1. J gave up 4 bases and V 3 bases, and 13 bases lay outside the gene matches. The CDR3 has 17 residues. Germline V gene lookup returns CDR1 KGHDR and CDR2 SFDVKD. The CDR3: CATSDRAPRGAPTEAFF. DNA of the CDR3: TGTGCCACCAGTGATCGGGCCCCCAGGGGGGCGCCCACTGAAGCTTTCTTT.